These 6 T cell receptor beta chains share one sample of origin, sequenced in a study of CD8 T cells in ankylosing spondylitis. Findings of the study overall: A motif of several highly homologous TCR beta variants was seen as apparently characteristic of ankylosing spondylitis blood.

TCRdb reprocessed the 5' RACE reads with MiXCR, giving one entry per CDR3 protein. The sample holds about 500,000 distinct CDR3 sequences; about 12% are singletons and the top ten take almost 7%. No antigen has been assigned to these receptors. The material sequenced was blood, either unsorted or a sorted T cell fraction (not recorded which). These receptors originate from a male donor with ankylosing spondylitis.

The chain carries TRBV20-1 and TRBJ2-3; D may be TRBD1 (5 bases). Per germline, CDR1 DFQATT and CDR2 SNEGSKA (reference sequence). Trimming left V 6 bases short and J 6 bases short, with 16 bases between. The CDR3 has 13 residues. CDR3 nucleotides: TGCAGTGCCAAGGAAGGGGCAGGGGATACGCAGTATTTT. Its translation is CSAKEGAGDTQYF.

This clonotype appeared a few times. This chain uses TRBV5-1 with TRBJ2-1; 8 positions match TRBD1. V was clipped by 4 bases and J by 0 bases; unmatched bases: 3. CDR1 and CDR2 (germline): SGHRS, YFSETQ. This CDR3 spans 15 amino acids. The CDR3 DNA is TGCGCCAGCAGCCGGGACAGGCTCTCCTACAATGAGCAGTTCTTC. It codes for CASSRDRLSYNEQFF.

The gene calls are TRBV7-9 and TRBJ2-1; perhaps TRBD1 as D (5 bases). Germline CDR1 SEHNR, CDR2 FQNEAQ (reference sequence). The V gene lost 4 bases and the J gene lost 0 bases, with 13 bases spanning the gap. The CDR3 is 16 residues long. CDR3: CASSSRVTGSYNEQFF. DNA for the CDR3: TGTGCCAGCAGCTCAAGAGTTACAGGCTCCTACAATGAGCAGTTCTTC.

This clonotype has only a few counts. This chain connects TRBV6-1 to TRBJ2-1, with 10 bases matching TRBD2. The CDR3 sequence is 16 residues long. V trimming: 0 bases; J trimming: 3 bases; junction bases outside the gene matches: 2. Germline CDR1 is MNHNS and CDR2 is SASEGT. The CDR3: CASSEAVAGGYNEQFF. The CDR3 DNA follows: TGTGCCAGCAGTGAAGCCGTAGCGGGAGGCTACAATGAGCAGTTCTTC.

This clonotype was detected ten times or more. The chain carries TRBV20-1 and TRBJ1-1; a weak D match, TRBD1 (5 bases). Per the germline V gene, CDR1 is DFQATT and CDR2 is SNEGSKA (reference sequence). The germline V and J ends were trimmed by 3 bases and 4 bases, with 12 bases remaining between them. The CDR3 is 13 amino acids. CDR3 sequence (DNA): TGCAGTGCTAGTGGGGGGAAAGGCACTGAAGCTTTCTTT. Translation gives CSASGGKGTEAFF.

With respect to this clonotype: An end of the junction does not agree with germline; a read error may underlie this. The chain couples TRBV11-2 to TRBJ2-5; 8 bases are a match to TRBD2. The CDR3 extends over 16 amino acids. Germline V lookup: CDR1 SGHAT, CDR2 FQNNGV. CDR3 sequence: CTSSTGLAQGGETQYF. DNA for the CDR3: TGTACCAGCAGCACCGGACTAGCCCAAGGGGGGGAGACCCAGTACTTC.